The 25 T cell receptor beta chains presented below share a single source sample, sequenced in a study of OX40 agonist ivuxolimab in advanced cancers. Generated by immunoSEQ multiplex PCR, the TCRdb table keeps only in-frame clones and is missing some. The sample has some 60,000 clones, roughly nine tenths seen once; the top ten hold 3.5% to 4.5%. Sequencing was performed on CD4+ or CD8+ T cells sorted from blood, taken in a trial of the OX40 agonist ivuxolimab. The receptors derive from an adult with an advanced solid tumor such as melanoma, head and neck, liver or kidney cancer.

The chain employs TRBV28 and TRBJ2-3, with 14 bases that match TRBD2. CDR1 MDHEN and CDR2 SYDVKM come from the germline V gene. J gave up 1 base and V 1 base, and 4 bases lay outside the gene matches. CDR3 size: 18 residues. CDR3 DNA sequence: TGTGCCAGCAGTTTATCGGCGGGACTAGCGGGAGGCACAGATACGCAGTATTTT. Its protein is CASSLSAGLAGGTDTQYF.

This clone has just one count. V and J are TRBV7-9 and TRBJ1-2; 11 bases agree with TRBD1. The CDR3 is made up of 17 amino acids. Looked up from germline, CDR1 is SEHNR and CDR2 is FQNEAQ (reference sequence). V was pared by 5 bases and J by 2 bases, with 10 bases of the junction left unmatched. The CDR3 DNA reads TGTGCCAGCAGCAAATGGACAGGGGGCGAACAAAACTATGGCTACACCTTC. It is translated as CASSKWTGGEQNYGYTF.

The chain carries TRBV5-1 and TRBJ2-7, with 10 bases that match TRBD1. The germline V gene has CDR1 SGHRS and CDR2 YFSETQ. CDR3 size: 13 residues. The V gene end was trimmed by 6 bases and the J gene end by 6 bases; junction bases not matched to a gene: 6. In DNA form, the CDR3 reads TGCGCCAGCACCCCCGGACAGGGGGGCGAGCAGTACTTC. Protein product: CASTPGQGGEQYF.

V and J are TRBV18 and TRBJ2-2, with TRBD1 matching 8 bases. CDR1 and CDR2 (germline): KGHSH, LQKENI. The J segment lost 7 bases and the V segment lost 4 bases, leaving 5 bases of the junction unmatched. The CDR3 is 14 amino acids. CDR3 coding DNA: TGTGCCAGCTCACACGGACAGGGTATCGGGGAGCTGTTTTTT. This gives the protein CASSHGQGIGELFF.

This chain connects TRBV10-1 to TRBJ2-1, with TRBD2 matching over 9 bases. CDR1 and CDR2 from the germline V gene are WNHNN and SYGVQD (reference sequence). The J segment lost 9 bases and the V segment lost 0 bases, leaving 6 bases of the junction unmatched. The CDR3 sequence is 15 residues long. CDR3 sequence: CASSESSGSIGEQFF. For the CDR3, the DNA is TGCGCCAGCAGTGAGTCTAGCGGGAGCATCGGTGAGCAGTTCTTC.

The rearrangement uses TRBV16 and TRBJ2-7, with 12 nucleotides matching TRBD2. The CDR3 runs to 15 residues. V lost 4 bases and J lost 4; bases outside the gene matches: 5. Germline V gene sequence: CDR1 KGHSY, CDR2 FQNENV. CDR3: CASSPTSGRTYEQYF. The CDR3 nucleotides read TGTGCCAGCAGCCCTACTAGCGGGAGGACGTACGAGCAGTACTTC. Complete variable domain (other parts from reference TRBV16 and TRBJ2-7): GEEVAQTPKHLVRGEGQKAKLYCAPIKGHSYVFWYQQVLKNEFKFLISFQNENVFDETGMPKERFSAKCLPNSPCSLEIQATKLEDSAVYFCASSPTSGRTYEQYFGPGTRLTVT.

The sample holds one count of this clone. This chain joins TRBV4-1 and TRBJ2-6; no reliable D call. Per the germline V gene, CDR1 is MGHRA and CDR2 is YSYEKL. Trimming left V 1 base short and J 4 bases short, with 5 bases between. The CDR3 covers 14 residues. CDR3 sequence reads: CASSQVSGANVLTF. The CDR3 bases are TGCGCCAGCAGCCAAGTGTCCGGGGCCAACGTCCTGACTTTC.

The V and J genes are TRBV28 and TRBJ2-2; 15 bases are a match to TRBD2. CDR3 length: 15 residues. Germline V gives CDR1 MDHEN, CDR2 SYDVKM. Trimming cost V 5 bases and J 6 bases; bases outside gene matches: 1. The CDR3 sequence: CASSRTSGRAGELFF. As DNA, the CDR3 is TGTGCCAGCAGTAGGACTAGCGGGAGGGCCGGGGAGCTGTTTTTT.

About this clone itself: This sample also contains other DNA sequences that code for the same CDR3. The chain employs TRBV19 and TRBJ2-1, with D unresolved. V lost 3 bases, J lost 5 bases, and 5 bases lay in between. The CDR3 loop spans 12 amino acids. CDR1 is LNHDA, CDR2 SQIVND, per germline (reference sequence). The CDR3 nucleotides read TGTGCCAGTAGTATTTTGAACAATGAGCAGTTCTTC. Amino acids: CASSILNNEQFF. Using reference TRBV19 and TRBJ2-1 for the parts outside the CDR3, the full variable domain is DGGITQSPKYLFRKEGQNVTLSCEQNLNHDAMYWYRQDPGQGLRLIYYSQIVNDFQKGDIAEGYSVSREKKESFPLTVTSAQKNPTAFYLCASSILNNEQFFGPGTRLTVL.

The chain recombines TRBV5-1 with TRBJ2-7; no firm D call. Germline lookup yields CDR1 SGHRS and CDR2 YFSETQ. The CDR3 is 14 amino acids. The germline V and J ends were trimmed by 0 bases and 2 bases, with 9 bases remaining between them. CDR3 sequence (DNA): TGCGCCAGCAGCTTGGTGTCTGGCGCCTACGAGCAGTACTTC. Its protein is CASSLVSGAYEQYF.

CDR3 loop: CASSLGKYGWSYEQYF. CDR3 coding DNA: TGCGCCAGCAGCTTGGGAAAATATGGATGGTCCTACGAGCAGTACTTC. The chain couples TRBV5-1 to TRBJ2-7, with D unclear. Germline CDR1 reads SGHRS; CDR2 reads YFSETQ. The CDR3 is 16 amino acids. Trimming stripped 0 bases from V and 1 base from J, with 14 bases between. The whole variable domain, filled in from reference TRBV5-1 and TRBJ2-7, reads KAGVTQTPRYLIKTRGQQVTLSCSPISGHRSVSWYQQTPGQGLQFLFEYFSETQRNKGNFPGRFSGRQFSNSRSEMNVSTLELGDSALYLCASSLGKYGWSYEQYFGPGTRLTVT.

The CDR3 here is CASSQDTVGAGDQYF. Here the CDR3 DNA reads TGCGCCAGCAGCCAAGACACGGTAGGCGCGGGAGACCAGTACTTC. The chain couples TRBV4-3 to TRBJ2-5; 7 nucleotides match TRBD2. This CDR3 has 15 amino acids. V lost 0 bases to trimming and J lost 10 bases; unmatched junction nucleotides: 11. The germline gives CDR1 LGHNA, CDR2 YSLEER.

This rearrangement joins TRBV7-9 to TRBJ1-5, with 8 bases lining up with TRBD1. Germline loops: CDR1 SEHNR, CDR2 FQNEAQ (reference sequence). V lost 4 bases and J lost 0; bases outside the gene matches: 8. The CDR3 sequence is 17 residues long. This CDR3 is CASSSAGTGYSNQPQHF. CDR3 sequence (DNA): TGTGCCAGCAGCTCCGCAGGGACAGGCTATAGCAATCAGCCCCAGCATTTT.

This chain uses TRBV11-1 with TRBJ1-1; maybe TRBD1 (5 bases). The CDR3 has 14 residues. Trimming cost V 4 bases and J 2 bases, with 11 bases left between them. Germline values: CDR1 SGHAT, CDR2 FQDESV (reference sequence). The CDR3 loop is CASSSRGDNTEAFF. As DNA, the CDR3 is TGTGCCAGCAGCTCACGGGGGGACAACACTGAAGCTTTCTTT. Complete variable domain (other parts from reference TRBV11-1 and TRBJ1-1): EAEVAQSPRYKITEKSQAVAFWCDPISGHATLYWYRQILGQGPELLVQFQDESVVDDSQLPKDRFSAERLKGVDSTLKIQPAELGDSAMYLCASSSRGDNTEAFFGQGTRLTVV.

In nucleotides, the CDR3 is TGTGCCACCAGCCCCCCTGGAGCGGTCCTTAGCACAGATACGCAGTATTTT. This codes for CATSPPGAVLSTDTQYF. This chain uses TRBV15 with TRBJ2-3; a weak D match, TRBD2 (5 bases). Per germline, CDR1 LNHNV and CDR2 YYDKDF (reference sequence). Trimming left V 5 bases short and J 0 bases short, with 18 bases between. The CDR3 runs 17 residues.

The chain's CDR3 is CASSSGTVYNEQFF. CDR3 coding DNA: TGTGCCAGCAGTTCAGGGACAGTCTACAATGAGCAGTTCTTC. This chain uses TRBV27 with TRBJ2-1, with 7 bases lining up with TRBD1. The ends lost 4 bases at V and 3 bases at J; junction bases unmatched: 3. The CDR3 extends over 14 amino acids. Germline CDR1 is MNHEY and CDR2 is SMNVEV (reference sequence).

This chain's CDR3 is CASSPTSGRGEQFF. CDR3 nucleotide sequence: TGTGCCAGCTCACCAACCAGCGGGAGAGGGGAGCAGTTCTTC. The gene calls are TRBV18 and TRBJ2-1; 8 nucleotides match TRBD2. The germline gives CDR1 KGHSH, CDR2 LQKENI. The V segment lost 2 bases and the J segment 10 bases; nucleotides outside the gene matches: 7. CDR3 length equals 14 residues.

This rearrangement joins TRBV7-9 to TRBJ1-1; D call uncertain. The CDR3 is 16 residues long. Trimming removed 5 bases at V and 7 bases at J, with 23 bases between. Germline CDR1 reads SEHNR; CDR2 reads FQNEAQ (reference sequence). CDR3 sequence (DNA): TGTGCCAGCAGCCATACCATGACGGAAGGTCAAGATGAAGCTTTCTTT. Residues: CASSHTMTEGQDEAFF.

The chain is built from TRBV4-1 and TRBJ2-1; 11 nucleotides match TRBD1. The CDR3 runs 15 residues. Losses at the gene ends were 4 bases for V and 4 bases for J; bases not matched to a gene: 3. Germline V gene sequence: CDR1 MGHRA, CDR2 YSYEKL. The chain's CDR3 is CASSRGQGAYNEQFF. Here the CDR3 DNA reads TGCGCCAGCAGCCGAGGACAGGGGGCATACAATGAGCAGTTCTTC.

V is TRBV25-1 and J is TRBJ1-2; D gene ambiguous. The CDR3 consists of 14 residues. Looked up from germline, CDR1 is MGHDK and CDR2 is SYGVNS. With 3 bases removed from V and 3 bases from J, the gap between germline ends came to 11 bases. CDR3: CASSDGQEHYGYTF. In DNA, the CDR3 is TGTGCCAGCAGTGACGGGCAGGAGCACTATGGCTACACCTTC.

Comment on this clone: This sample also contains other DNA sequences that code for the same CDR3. The DNA for the CDR3 is TGTGCCAGCAGTTTAGGTAGCAATCAGCCCCAGCATTTT. Translated: CASSLGSNQPQHF. J is TRBJ1-5 and V is TRBV28; no reliable D call. Per the germline V gene, CDR1 is MDHEN and CDR2 is SYDVKM. V dropped 2 bases and J dropped 0 bases, with 2 bases sitting between them. The CDR3 consists of 13 residues.

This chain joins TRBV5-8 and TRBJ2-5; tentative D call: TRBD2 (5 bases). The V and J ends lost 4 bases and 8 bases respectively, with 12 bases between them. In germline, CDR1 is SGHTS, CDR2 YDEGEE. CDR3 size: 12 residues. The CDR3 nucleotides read TGTGCCAGCAGCCCGTCTGGAGGTACCCAGTACTTC. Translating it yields CASSPSGGTQYF. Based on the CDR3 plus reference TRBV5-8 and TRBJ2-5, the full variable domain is EAGVTQSPTHLIKTRGQQATLRCSPISGHTSVYWYQQALGLGLQFLLWYDEGEERNRGNFPPRFSGRQFPNYSSELNVNALELEDSALYLCASSPSGGTQYFGPGTRLLVL.

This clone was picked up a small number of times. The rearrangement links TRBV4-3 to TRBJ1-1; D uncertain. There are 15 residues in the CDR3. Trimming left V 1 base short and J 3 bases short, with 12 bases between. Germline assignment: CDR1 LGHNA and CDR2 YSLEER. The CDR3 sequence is CASSQGRPRYTEAFF. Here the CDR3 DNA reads TGCGCCAGCAGCCAAGGTAGACCCCGGTACACTGAAGCTTTCTTT.

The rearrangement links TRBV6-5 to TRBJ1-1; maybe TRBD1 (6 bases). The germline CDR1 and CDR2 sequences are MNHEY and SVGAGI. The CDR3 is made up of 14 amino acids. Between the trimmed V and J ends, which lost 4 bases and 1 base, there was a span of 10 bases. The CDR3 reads CASSWRTENTEAFF. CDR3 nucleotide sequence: TGTGCCAGCAGTTGGCGGACAGAGAACACTGAAGCTTTCTTT.

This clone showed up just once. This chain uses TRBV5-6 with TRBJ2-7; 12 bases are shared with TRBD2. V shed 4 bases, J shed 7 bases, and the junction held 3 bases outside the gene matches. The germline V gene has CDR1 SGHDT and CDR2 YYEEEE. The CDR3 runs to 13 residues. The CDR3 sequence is CASSLAGGDEQYF. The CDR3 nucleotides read TGTGCCAGCAGCCTAGCGGGAGGGGATGAGCAGTACTTC.